What follows are 12 T cell receptor beta chains derived from one specimen sequenced in a study of blood T cells in healthy people across ages. A second roughly 7 to 11 cycle PCR used barcoded and J-beta primers. TCRdb re-derived calls from the 5' RACE reads in MiXCR, one entry per CDR3 protein. The sample shows 600,000 to 1,000,000 distinct CDR3 sequences, 58% of them seen only once. The sequenced material came from blood. Receptors were obtained from a man aged 25-40 years in good health.

The V call is TRBV6-5, the J call TRBJ2-1; 14 nucleotides align to TRBD2. The germline V gene encodes CDR1 MNHEY and CDR2 SVGAGI. Trimming removed 0 bases from V and 8 bases from J; junction bases left unmatched: 12. CDR3 length: 19 residues. The CDR3, as DNA: TGTGCCAGCAGTTACTCGGGCCAGGGGGGGACTAGCGGGAGCGATGAGCAGTTCTTC. It yields the protein CASSYSGQGGTSGSDEQFF.

In the case of this clonotype: The junction does not match germline at one end; this may be a read error. The V and J genes are TRBV20-1 and TRBJ2-7, with D maybe TRBD1 (6 bases). The CDR3 loop spans 14 amino acids. Per the germline V gene, CDR1 is DFQATT and CDR2 is SNEGSKA (reference sequence). The CDR3 reads CSARRDTSSHEQYF. The CDR3 region has the DNA TGCAGTGCTCGTCGGGACACCAGCTCCCACGAGCAGTACTTC.

Concerning this clonotype itself: This may be a read error, as it is one base from a much larger clone. This chain joins TRBV20-1 and TRBJ2-3, with 12 bases that match TRBD2. CDR3 length equals 14 residues. Germline assignment: CDR1 DFQATT and CDR2 SNEGSKA (reference sequence). For the CDR3, the DNA is TGCAGTGCTACTAGCGGGGGGGCCACAGGTACGCAGTATTTT. Translating gives CSATSGGATGTQYF.

This clonotype was found once. The chain combines TRBV6-5 with TRBJ1-2; TRBD1 might be the D (5 bases). Per the germline V gene, CDR1 is MNHEY and CDR2 is SVGAGI. V was shortened by 5 bases and J by 5 bases, with 15 bases between the two germline ends. This CDR3 region has 14 residues. This chain's CDR3 is CASSTQGILYGYTF. In nucleotides, the CDR3 is TGTGCCAGCAGTACGCAGGGAATACTTTATGGCTACACCTTC.

V usage is TRBV20-1 and J usage is TRBJ2-7; D is possibly TRBD1 or TRBD2 (5 bases each). Germline-derived CDR1 and CDR2 are DFQATT and SNEGSKA (reference sequence). There are 16 residues in the CDR3. The ends were cut back, 3 bases at V and 2 bases at J, with 20 bases in the middle. CDR3 nucleotide sequence: TGCAGTGCTAGTTTGGGGCTTGCGGGCGACCCCTACGAGCAGTACTTC. This translates into CSASLGLAGDPYEQYF.

CDR3 protein: CASSPPGVHQYEQYF. The CDR3 region has the DNA TGCGCCAGCAGCCCCCCGGGGGTCCATCAGTACGAGCAGTACTTC. The chain has TRBV5-1 and TRBJ2-7, with D possibly being TRBD2 (6 bases). Germline CDR1 reads SGHRS; CDR2 reads YFSETQ. The length of the CDR3 is 15 residues. Trimming cost V 4 bases and J 4 bases, with 18 bases left between them.

This chain connects TRBV4-2 to TRBJ2-4; TRBD2 agrees at 8 bases. The end of the DNA fits TRBJ2-7 better, so the J call may be wrong. The CDR3 runs 15 residues. CDR1 LGHNA and CDR2 YNFKEQ come from the germline V gene. The CDR3 nucleotides read TGTGCCAGCAGCCAGATGACAGCGGGAGCTGACGAGCAGTACTTC. It encodes CASSQMTAGADEQYF.

This clonotype was detected a few times. The rearrangement links TRBV5-1 to TRBJ2-4, with D perhaps matching TRBD2 (5 bases). Near its end, the DNA agrees better with TRBJ2-7, so the J call may be wrong. Looked up from germline, CDR1 is SGHRS and CDR2 is YFSETQ. The CDR3 is 15 residues long. CDR3 loop: CASSLSTGYSYEQYF. The DNA of the CDR3 is TGCGCCAGCAGCTTGAGCACGGGGTACTCCTACGAGCAGTACTTC.

This clonotype showed up just a few times. The V and J genes are TRBV7-9 and TRBJ2-7, with TRBD2 matching 7 bases. The CDR3 loop spans 18 amino acids. From germline, CDR1 is SEHNR and CDR2 FQNEAQ (reference sequence). After removal of 5 bases from V and 0 bases from J, the junction contained 16 bases not matched to a gene. The CDR3 DNA reads TGTGCCAGCAGCCCCGGGACTACCACGAATTATCCCTCCTACGAGCAGTACTTC. Translated, it gives CASSPGTTTNYPSYEQYF.

The V gene is TRBV13, the J gene TRBJ2-6; the D is unclear. V was clipped by 5 bases and J by 3 bases, with 8 bases between them. Germline CDR1 is PRHDT and CDR2 is FYEKMQ (reference sequence). The CDR3 is 14 amino acids. The CDR3 loop is CASSPSYGANVLTF. CDR3 coding DNA: TGTGCCAGCAGCCCCTCTTATGGGGCCAACGTCCTGACTTTC.

Here the CDR3 reads CASSEGGANQPQHF. The CDR3 DNA reads as TGCGCCAGCAGTGAGGGGGGGGCCAATCAGCCCCAGCATTTT. The chain is built from TRBV10-2 and TRBJ1-5; TRBD1 might be the D (6 bases). The V gene lost 2 bases and the J gene lost 3 bases, with 8 bases spanning the gap. The CDR3 covers 14 residues. Germline CDR1 WSHSY, CDR2 SAAADI.

V usage is TRBV29-1 and J usage is TRBJ2-1; D may be TRBD1 or TRBD2 (5 bases each). Germline V gene data show CDR1 as SQVTM and CDR2 as ANQGSEA. The germline V and J ends were trimmed by 7 bases and 6 bases, with 19 bases remaining between them. This CDR3 region has 14 residues. The CDR3 region has the DNA TGCAGCGGGGACCTCACTGGGGCCTCCAATGAGCAGTTCTTC. Protein product: CSGDLTGASNEQFF.